The rows below give T cell receptor beta chains drawn from one sample of a study of blood T cell repertoires in COVID-19. Repertoires were generated with immunoSEQ multiplex PCR, while TCRdb's copy carries only in-frame clones and drops some. Of fewer than 200,000 clones in the sample, roughly 76% are singletons; the top ten hold 9.5% to 15%. Specimen: peripheral blood. Every receptor here comes from an elderly woman with COVID-19, enrolled during active disease. Both conserved end residues are trimmed from each CDR3. D genes are given only for firm matches.

D | J | V | CDR3
TRBD2 | TRBJ2-2 | TRBV5-1 | ASELAANTGELF
. | TRBJ2-7 | TRBV24-1 | ATSGTTGGNYEQY
TRBD2 | TRBJ2-1 | TRBV2 | ASSLAGNFNEQF
TRBD2 | TRBJ2-5 | TRBV5-1 | ASSLGLAGEETQY
. | TRBJ1-4 | TRBV19 | ASSIFQGREKLF
. | TRBJ1-5 | TRBV28 | ASRGANQPQH
TRBD1 | TRBJ1-5 | TRBV6-5 | ASRQGVSNQPQH
. | TRBJ1-1 | TRBV19 | ASRSRANTEAF
TRBD1 | TRBJ1-2 | TRBV4-3 | ASSPGQGNYGYT
TRBD2 | TRBJ2-1 | TRBV9 | ASSVSGNPTLSEQF
. | TRBJ1-3 | TRBV28 | AAGRIYSGNTIY
TRBD1 | TRBJ2-2 | TRBV5-5 | ASSGTGGTGELF
. | TRBJ1-1 | TRBV11-3 | ASSLHRAGVNTEAF
TRBD1 | TRBJ1-1 | TRBV5-1 | ASSPRDRGLAEAF
. | TRBJ2-1 | TRBV7-2 | ASSLDFGSNEQF
TRBD1 | TRBJ1-2 | TRBV10-1 | ASRVGRGRDYGYT
TRBD2 | TRBJ2-1 | TRBV4-2 | ASSQGPSGASYEQF
. | TRBJ2-3 | TRBV6-5 | ASSYSGVADTQY
. | TRBJ2-7 | TRBV5-1 | ASSPSTGYEQY
TRBD1 | TRBJ1-5 | TRBV3-1/TRBV3-2 | ASSQGDRGLYQPQH
. | TRBJ1-2 | TRBV7-9 | ASSPQGPKGGYT
. | TRBJ2-1 | TRBV7-9 | ASSLGGTLNEQF
. | TRBJ1-1 | TRBV18 | ASSPGSGYMNTEAF